This T cell receptor (beta chain) was identified in a study of early T cells in non-severe SARS-CoV-2 infection. Study at large: Sequencing targeted bulk RNA from unsorted whole blood, leaving chains unpaired.

Many counts were recorded for this clonotype. The antigen remains undetermined. Study results and caveats: The study's VDJdb matching favored anti-spike CD8 responses and missed private and CD4 specificities.

Individual cDNA molecules received unique molecular identifiers. TCRdb redid the calling of the 5' RACE reads with MiXCR, one entry per CDR3 protein. The sample shows some 80,000 distinct CDR3 sequences, over 4% of them seen only once. Specimen: whole blood, collected at baseline. This TCR was sampled from an adult who was a healthcare worker with PCR-confirmed SARS-CoV-2 infection or an uninfected control (not recorded which).

The CDR3 nucleotides read TGTGCCAGCACAAGGACGCCAGGGACCGGGGAGCTGTTTTTT. Encoded protein: CASTRTPGTGELFF. V usage is TRBV6-5 and J usage is TRBJ2-2, with D possibly being TRBD1 (5 bases). Trimming shortened V by 7 bases and J by 5 bases, and 14 bases separated the two germline ends. The CDR3 sequence is 14 residues long. CDR1 MNHEY and CDR2 SVGAGI come from the germline V gene.